This TCR beta chain was identified in a study of radiotherapy plus CTLA-4 blockade in lung cancer. Germline V gene lookup returns CDR1 MNHNY and CDR2 SVGAGI (reference sequence). The CDR3 consists of 14 residues. V lost 9 bases, J lost 5 bases, and 17 bases lay in between. This clone was detected only a few times. The target antigen is unknown. Produced via immunoSEQ multiplex PCR; TCRdb's table is partial and in-frame only. The repertoire includes over 14,000 clones, 72% of them detected once, and roughly 50% sits in the top ten. People whose metastatic non-small-cell lung cancer was chemo-refractory got focal radiation along with CTLA-4 blockade by ipilimumab. Study-level points and caveats: Dynamics of early blood T cell clones, together with interferon-beta, were reportedly the best predictors of response. Blood TCR clones of tumor origin expanded after radiotherapy plus ipilimumab.

The sample in question was peripheral blood, obtained from a patient treated with radiotherapy plus ipilimumab. The chain recombines TRBV6-6 with TRBJ2-1; tentative D call: TRBD2 (7 bases). The source is a human donor with non-small cell lung cancer whose response to radiotherapy plus ipilimumab could not be evaluated. CDR3: CASQEGGPHNEQFF. CDR3 nucleotide sequence: TGTGCCAGTCAAGAGGGGGGGCCCCACAATGAGCAGTTCTTC.